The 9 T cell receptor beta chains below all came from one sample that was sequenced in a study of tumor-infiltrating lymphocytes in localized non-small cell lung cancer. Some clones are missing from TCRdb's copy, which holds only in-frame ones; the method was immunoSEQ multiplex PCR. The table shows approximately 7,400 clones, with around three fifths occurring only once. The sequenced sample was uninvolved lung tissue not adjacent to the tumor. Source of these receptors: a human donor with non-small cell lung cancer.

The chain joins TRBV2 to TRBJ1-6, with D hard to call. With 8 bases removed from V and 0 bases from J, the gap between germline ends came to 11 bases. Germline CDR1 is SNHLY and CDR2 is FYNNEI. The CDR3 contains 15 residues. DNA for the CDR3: TGTGCCAGCGGGCAGCTTAGCTCCTATAATTCACCCCTCCACTTT. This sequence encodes CASGQLSSYNSPLHF. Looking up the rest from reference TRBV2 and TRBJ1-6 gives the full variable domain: EPEVTQTPSHQVTQMGQEVILRCVPISNHLYFYWYRQILGQKVEFLVSFYNNEISEKSEIFDDQFSVERPDGSNFTLKIRSTKLEDSAMYFCASGQLSSYNSPLHFGNGTRLTVT.

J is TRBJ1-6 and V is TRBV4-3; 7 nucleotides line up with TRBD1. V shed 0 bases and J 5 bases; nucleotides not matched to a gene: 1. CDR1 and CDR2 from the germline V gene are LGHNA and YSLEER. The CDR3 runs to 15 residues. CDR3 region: CASSQETGDNSPLHF. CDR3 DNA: TGCGCCAGCAGCCAAGAAACAGGGGATAATTCACCCCTCCACTTT.

CDR3 amino acids: CSVVEVTQYF. CDR3 DNA sequence: TGCAGCGTTGTAGAGGTTACCCAGTACTTC. V and J are TRBV29-1 and TRBJ2-5, with D uncertain. Trimming removed 4 bases from V and 8 bases from J, with 8 bases in between. This CDR3 comprises 10 residues. From germline, CDR1 is SQVTM and CDR2 ANQGSEA.

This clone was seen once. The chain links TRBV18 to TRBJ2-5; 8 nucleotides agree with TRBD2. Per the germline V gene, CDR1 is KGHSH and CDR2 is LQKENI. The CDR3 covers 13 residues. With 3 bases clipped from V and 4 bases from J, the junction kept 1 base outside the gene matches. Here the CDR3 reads CASSPRGGETQYF. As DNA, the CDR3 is TGTGCCAGCTCACCTCGGGGGGGAGAGACCCAGTACTTC. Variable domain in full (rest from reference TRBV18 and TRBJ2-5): NAGVMQNPRHLVRRRGQEARLRCSPMKGHSHVYWYRQLPEEGLKFMVYLQKENIIDESGMPKERFSAEFPKEGPSILRIQQVVRGDSAAYFCASSPRGGETQYFGPGTRLLVL.

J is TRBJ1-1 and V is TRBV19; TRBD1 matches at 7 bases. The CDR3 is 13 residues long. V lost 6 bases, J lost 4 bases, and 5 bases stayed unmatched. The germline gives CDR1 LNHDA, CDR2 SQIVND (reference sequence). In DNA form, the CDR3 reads TGTGCCAGTAGCCAACAGGGGCTCACTGAAGCTTTCTTT. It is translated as CASSQQGLTEAFF.

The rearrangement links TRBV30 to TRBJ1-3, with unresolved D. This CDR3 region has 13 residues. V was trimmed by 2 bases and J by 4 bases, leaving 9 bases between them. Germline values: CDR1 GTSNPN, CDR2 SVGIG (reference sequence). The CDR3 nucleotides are TGTGCCTGGAGTACTCTAATCGGAAACACCATATATTTT. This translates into CAWSTLIGNTIYF.

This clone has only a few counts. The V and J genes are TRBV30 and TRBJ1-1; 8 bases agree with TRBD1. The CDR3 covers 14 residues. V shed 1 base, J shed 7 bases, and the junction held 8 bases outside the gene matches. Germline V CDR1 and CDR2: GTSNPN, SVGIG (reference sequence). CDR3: CAWSEPGTGGEAFF. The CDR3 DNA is TGTGCCTGGAGTGAACCGGGGACAGGAGGTGAAGCTTTCTTT.

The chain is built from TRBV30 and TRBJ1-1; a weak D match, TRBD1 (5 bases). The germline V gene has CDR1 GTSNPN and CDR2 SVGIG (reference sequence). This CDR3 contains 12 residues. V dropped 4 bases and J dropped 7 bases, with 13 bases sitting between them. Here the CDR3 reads CAWIRGISEAFF. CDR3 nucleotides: TGTGCCTGGATTAGGGGTATAAGTGAAGCTTTCTTT.

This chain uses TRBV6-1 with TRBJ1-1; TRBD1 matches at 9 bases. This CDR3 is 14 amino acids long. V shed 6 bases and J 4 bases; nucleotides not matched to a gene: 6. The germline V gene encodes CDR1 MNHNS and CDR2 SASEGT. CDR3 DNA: TGTGCCAGCAGAGAACAGGGGGCAGTCACTGAAGCTTTCTTT. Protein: CASREQGAVTEAFF.